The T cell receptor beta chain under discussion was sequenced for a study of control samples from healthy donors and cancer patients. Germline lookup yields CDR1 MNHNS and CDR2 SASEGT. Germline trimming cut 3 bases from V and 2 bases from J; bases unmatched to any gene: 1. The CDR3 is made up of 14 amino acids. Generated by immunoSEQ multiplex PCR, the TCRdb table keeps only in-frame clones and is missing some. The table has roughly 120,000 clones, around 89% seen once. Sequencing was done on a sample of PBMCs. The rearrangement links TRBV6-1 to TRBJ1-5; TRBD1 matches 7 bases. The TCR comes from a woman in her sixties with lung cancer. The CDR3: CASSDTGGNQPQHF. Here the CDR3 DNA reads TGTGCCAGCAGTGACACAGGGGGCAATCAGCCCCAGCATTTT.